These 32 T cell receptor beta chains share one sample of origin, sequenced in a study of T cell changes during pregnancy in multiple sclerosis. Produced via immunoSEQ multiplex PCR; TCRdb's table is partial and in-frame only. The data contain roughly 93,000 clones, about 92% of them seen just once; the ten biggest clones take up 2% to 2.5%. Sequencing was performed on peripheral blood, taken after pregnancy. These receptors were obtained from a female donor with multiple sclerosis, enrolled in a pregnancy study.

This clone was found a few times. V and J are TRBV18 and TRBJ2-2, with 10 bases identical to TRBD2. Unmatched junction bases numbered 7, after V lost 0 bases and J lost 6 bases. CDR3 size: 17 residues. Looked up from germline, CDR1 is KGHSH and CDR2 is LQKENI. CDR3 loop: CASSPPKLAGAAGELFF. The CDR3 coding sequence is TGTGCCAGCTCACCACCGAAGCTAGCGGGAGCCGCCGGGGAGCTGTTTTTT.

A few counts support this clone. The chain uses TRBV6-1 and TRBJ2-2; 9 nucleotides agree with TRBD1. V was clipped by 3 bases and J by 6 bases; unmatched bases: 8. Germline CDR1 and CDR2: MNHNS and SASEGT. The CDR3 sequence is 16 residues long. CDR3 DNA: TGTGCCAGCAGTGAGGTCCCGGACAGGGGTCCCGGGGAGCTGTTTTTT. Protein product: CASSEVPDRGPGELFF.

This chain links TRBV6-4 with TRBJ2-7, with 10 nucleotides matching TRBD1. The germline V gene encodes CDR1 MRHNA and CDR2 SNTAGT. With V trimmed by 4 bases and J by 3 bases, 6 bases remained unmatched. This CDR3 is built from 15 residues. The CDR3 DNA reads TGTGCCAGCAGTGCCGAGACAGGGGGCAGCTACGAGCAGTACTTC. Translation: CASSAETGGSYEQYF.

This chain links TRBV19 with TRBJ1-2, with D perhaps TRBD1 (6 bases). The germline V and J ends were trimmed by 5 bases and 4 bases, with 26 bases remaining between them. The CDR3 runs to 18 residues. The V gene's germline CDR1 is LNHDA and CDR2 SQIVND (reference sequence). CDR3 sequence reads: CASSPQIITTGGSYGYTF. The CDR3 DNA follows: TGTGCCAGTAGTCCTCAAATCATTACGACAGGCGGCTCCTATGGCTACACCTTC.

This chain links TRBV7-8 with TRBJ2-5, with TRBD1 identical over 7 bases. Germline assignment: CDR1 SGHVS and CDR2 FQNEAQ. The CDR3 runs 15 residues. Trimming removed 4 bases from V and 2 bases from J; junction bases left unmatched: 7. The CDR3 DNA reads TGTGCCAGCAGCTCCCGGACAGGTATACAAGAGACCCAGTACTTC. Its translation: CASSSRTGIQETQYF. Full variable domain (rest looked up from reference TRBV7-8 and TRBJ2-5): GAGVSQSPRYKVAKRGQDVALRCDPISGHVSLFWYQQALGQGPEFLTYFQNEAQLDKSGLPSDRFFAERPEGSVSTLKIQRTQQEDSAVYLCASSSRTGIQETQYFGPGTRLLVL.

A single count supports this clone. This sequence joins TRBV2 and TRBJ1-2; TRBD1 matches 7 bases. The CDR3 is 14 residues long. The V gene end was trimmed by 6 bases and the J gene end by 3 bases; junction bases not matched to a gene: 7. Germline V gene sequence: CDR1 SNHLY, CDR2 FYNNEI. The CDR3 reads CASRKSGTDYGYTF. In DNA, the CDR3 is TGTGCCAGCAGGAAATCCGGGACAGACTATGGCTACACCTTC.

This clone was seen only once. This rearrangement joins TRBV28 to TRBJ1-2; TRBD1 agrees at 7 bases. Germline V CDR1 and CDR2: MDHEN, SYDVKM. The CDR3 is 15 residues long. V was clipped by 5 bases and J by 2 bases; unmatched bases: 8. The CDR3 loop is CASSPGTDLNYGYTF. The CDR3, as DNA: TGTGCCAGCAGTCCGGGGACAGATTTGAACTATGGCTACACCTTC.

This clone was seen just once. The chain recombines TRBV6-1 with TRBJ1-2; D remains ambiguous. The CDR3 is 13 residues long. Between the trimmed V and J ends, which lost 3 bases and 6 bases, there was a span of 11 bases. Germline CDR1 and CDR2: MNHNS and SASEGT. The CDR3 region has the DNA TGTGCCAGCAGTGATCCCGGGTCCAATGGCTACACCTTC. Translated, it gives CASSDPGSNGYTF.

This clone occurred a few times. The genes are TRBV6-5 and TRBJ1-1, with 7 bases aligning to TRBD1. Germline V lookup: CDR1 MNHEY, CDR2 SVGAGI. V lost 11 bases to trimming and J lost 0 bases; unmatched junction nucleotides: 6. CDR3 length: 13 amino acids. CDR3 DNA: TGTGCCTCCCAGGGACAGATGAACACTGAAGCTTTCTTT. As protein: CASQGQMNTEAFF.

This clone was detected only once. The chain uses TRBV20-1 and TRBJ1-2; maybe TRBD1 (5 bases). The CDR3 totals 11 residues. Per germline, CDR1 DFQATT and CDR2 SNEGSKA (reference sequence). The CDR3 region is CSTDTNYGYTF. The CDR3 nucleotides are TGCTCGACAGACACTAACTATGGCTACACCTTC.

The CDR3 DNA follows: TGCGCCAGCAGCCAAGGCCTTCTAGCGGGAGGGATGGTCGAGCAGTACTTC. Amino acids: CASSQGLLAGGMVEQYF. The V call is TRBV4-1, the J call TRBJ2-7, with 12 bases fitting TRBD2. The germline CDR1 and CDR2 sequences are MGHRA and YSYEKL. V lost 1 base, J lost 6 bases, and 10 bases stayed unmatched. The CDR3 length is 17 residues.

The CDR3 region has the DNA TGTGCCAGTAGTACGCCGCGGACAGGAGGACGGGAAAAACTGTTTTTT. Translated: CASSTPRTGGREKLFF. The chain has TRBV19 and TRBJ1-4; 7 bases match TRBD1. The CDR3 extends over 16 amino acids. CDR1 is LNHDA, CDR2 SQIVND, per germline (reference sequence). J gave up 8 bases and V 4 bases, and 13 bases lay outside the gene matches.

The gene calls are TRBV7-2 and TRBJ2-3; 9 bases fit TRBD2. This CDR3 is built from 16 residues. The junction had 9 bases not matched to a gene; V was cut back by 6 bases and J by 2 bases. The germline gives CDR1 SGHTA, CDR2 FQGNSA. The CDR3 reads CASRTQLAGSTDTQYF. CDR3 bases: TGTGCCAGCAGGACGCAGCTAGCGGGGTCCACAGATACGCAGTATTTT.

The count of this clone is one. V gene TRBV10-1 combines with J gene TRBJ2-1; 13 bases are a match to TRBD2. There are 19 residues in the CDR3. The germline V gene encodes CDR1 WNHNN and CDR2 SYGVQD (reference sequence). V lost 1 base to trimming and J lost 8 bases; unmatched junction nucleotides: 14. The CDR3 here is CASSEWTLTSGRVVDEQFF. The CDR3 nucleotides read TGCGCCAGCAGTGAGTGGACACTTACTAGCGGGAGGGTGGTGGATGAGCAGTTCTTC.

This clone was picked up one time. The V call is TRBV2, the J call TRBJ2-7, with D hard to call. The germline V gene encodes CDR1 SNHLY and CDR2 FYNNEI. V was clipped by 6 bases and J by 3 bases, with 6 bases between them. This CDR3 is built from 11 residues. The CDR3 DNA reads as TGTGCCAGCAGAAATCTCTACGAGCAGTACTTC. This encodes CASRNLYEQYF.

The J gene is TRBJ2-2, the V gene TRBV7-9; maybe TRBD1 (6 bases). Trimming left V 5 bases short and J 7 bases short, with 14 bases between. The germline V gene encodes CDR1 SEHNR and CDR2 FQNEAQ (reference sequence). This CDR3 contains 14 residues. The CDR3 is CASSRTGYDGELFF. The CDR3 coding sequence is TGTGCCAGCAGCCGCACAGGGTATGACGGGGAGCTGTTTTTT.

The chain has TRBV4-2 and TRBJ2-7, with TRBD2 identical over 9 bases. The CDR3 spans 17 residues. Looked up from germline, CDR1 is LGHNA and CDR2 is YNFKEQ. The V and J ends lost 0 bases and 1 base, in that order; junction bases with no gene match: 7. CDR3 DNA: TGTGCCAGCAGCCAAGATCGAGCGGGAGGCGGATCCTACGAGCAGTACTTC. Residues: CASSQDRAGGGSYEQYF.

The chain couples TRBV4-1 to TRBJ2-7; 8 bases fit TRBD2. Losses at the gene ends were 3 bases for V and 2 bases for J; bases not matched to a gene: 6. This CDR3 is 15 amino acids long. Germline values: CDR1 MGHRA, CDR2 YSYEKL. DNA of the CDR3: TGCGCCAGCAGCCATTCCGGGACTAGGCCCTACGAGCAGTACTTC. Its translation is CASSHSGTRPYEQYF.

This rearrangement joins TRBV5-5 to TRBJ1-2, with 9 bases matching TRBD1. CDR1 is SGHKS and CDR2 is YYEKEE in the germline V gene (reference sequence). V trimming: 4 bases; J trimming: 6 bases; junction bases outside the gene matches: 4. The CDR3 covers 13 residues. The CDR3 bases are TGTGCCAGCAGCGACGGACAGGGGAATGGCTACACCTTC. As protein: CASSDGQGNGYTF.

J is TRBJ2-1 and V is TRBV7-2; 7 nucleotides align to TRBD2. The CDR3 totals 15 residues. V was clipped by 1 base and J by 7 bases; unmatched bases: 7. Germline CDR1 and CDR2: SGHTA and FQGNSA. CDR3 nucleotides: TGTGCCAGCAGCTTAGAGGGCGGGAGTATAAATGAGCAGTTCTTC. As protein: CASSLEGGSINEQFF.

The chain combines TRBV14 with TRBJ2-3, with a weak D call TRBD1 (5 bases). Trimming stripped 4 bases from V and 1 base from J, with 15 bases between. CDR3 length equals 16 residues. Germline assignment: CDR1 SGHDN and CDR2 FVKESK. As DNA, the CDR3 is TGTGCCAGCAGCCTCTTCCGACAGCTAGGCACAGATACGCAGTATTTT. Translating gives CASSLFRQLGTDTQYF.

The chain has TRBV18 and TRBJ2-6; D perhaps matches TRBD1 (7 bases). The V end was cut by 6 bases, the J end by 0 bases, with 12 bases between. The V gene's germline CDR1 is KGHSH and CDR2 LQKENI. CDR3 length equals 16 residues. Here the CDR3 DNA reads TGTGCCAGCTCCCCCCAGGGGGGCTCTGGGGCCAACGTCCTGACTTTC. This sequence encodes CASSPQGGSGANVLTF.

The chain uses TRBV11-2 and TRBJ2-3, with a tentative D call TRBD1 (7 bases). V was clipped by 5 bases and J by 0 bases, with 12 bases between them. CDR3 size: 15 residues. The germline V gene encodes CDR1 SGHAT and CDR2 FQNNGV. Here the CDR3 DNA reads TGTGCCAGCAGCGGCGGGACAGCTAGCACAGATACGCAGTATTTT. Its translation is CASSGGTASTDTQYF.

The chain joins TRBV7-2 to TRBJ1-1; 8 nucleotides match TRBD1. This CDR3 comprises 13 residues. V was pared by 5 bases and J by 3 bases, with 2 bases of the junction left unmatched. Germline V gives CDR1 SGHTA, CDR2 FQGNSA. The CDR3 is CASSLTGDTEAFF. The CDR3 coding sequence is TGTGCCAGCAGCCTGACAGGGGACACTGAAGCTTTCTTT.

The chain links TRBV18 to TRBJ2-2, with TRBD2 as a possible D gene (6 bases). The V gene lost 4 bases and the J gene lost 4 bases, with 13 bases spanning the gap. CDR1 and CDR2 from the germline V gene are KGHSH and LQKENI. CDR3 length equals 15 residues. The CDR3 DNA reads TGTGCCAGCTCACGGGACTTACATTCCACCGGGGAGCTGTTTTTT. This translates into CASSRDLHSTGELFF.

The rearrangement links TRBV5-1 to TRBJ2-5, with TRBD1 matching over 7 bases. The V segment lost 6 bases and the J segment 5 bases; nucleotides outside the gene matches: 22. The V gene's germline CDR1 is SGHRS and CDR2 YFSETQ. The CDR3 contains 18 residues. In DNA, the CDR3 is TGCGCCAGCACCCCTGGCAGGAGGACAGGAGGACTTCCGGAGACCCAGTACTTC. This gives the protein CASTPGRRTGGLPETQYF.

CDR3 residues: CASSLARNYGYTF. In DNA, the CDR3 is TGTGCCAGCAGCTTAGCCAGGAACTATGGCTACACCTTC. The chain combines TRBV7-9 with TRBJ1-2; D is uncertain. V was cut by 0 bases and J by 2 bases, with 4 bases left in between. The germline V gene has CDR1 SEHNR and CDR2 FQNEAQ (reference sequence). The CDR3 spans 13 residues.

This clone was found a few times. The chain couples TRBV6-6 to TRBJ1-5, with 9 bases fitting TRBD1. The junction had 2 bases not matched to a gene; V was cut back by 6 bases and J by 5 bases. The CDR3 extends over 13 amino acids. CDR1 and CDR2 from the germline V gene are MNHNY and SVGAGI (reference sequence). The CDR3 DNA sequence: TGTGCCAGCAGGGGACAGGGTCATCAGCCCCAGCATTTT. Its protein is CASRGQGHQPQHF.

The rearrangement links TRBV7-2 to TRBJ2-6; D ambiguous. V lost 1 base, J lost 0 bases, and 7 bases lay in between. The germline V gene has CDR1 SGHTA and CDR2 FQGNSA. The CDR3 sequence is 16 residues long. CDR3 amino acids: CASSLVPGSGANVLTF. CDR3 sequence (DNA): TGTGCCAGCAGCTTAGTTCCGGGCTCTGGGGCCAACGTCCTGACTTTC.

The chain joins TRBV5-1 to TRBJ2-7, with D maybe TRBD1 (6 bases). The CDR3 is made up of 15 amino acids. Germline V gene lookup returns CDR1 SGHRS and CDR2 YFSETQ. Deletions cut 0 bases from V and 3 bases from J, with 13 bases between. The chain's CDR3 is CASSLDFNRVYEQYF. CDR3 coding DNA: TGCGCCAGCAGCTTGGATTTTAACAGGGTCTACGAGCAGTACTTC. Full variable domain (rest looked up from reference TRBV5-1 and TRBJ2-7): KAGVTQTPRYLIKTRGQQVTLSCSPISGHRSVSWYQQTPGQGLQFLFEYFSETQRNKGNFPGRFSGRQFSNSRSEMNVSTLELGDSALYLCASSLDFNRVYEQYFGPGTRLTVT.

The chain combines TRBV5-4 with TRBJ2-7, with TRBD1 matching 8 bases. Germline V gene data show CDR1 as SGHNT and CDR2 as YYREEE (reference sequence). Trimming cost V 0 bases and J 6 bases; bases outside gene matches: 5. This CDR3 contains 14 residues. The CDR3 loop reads CASSLETGVGEQYF. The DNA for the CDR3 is TGTGCCAGCAGCTTGGAGACAGGGGTTGGCGAGCAGTACTTC.

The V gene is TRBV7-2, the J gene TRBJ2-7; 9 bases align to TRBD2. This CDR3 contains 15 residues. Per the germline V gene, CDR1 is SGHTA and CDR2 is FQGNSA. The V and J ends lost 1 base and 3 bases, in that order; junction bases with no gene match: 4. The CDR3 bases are TGTGCCAGCAGCTTAGATGCGGGAGGGTTCTACGAGCAGTACTTC. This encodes CASSLDAGGFYEQYF.